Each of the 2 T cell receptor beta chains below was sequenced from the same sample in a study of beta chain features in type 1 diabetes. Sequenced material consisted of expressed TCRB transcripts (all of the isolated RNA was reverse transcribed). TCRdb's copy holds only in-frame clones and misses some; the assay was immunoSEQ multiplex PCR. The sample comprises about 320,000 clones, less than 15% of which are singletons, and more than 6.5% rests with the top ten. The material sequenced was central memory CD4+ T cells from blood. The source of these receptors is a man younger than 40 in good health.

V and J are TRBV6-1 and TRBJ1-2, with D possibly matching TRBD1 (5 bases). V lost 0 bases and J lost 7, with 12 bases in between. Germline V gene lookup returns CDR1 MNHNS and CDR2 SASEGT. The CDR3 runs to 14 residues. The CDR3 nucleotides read TGTGCCAGCAGTGAAGCTCGCAGGGACGGTGGCTACACCTTC. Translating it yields CASSEARRDGGYTF.

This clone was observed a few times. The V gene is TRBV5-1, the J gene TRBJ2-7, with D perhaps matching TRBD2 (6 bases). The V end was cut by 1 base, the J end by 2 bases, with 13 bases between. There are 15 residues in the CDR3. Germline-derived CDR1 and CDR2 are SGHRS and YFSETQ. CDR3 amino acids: CASSLNAGPTYEQYF. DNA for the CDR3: TGCGCCAGCAGCTTGAACGCGGGGCCCACCTACGAGCAGTACTTC. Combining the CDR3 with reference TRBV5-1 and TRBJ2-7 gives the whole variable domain KAGVTQTPRYLIKTRGQQVTLSCSPISGHRSVSWYQQTPGQGLQFLFEYFSETQRNKGNFPGRFSGRQFSNSRSEMNVSTLELGDSALYLCASSLNAGPTYEQYFGPGTRLTVT.